A selection of T cell receptor beta chains follows, all from one sample in a study of T cells in localized non-small cell lung cancer. Libraries were prepared by immunoSEQ multiplex PCR; TCRdb keeps only in-frame clonotypes and omits some of them. The sample lists around 83,000 clones, about 78% occurring once. Specimen: PBMCs, collected before any cancer treatment. The receptors derive from a man aged 40 to 75 with stage II squamous cell lung carcinoma. The CDR3 runs from the conserved cysteine through the conserved F or W. Fields, in order: J gene, V gene, clone size, D gene, CDR3 DNA, CDR3 protein. A D gene is named only where the DNA matches it firmly. Only part of the rows carry a size: once, few, many, or a class if the clone is expanded.

>TRBJ2-2|TRBV27|NA|TRBD1
TGTGCCACCACCCCCGGGACAGGCCTTATCCTGAACACCGGGGAGCTGTTTTTT
CATTPGTGLILNTGELFF
>TRBJ2-7|TRBV4-3|NA|NA
TGCGCCAGCAGCCAAGATCTTACAGGAGGGTACGAGCAGTACTTC
CASSQDLTGGYEQYF
>TRBJ2-3|TRBV15|NA|TRBD2
TGTGCCACCAAAAACGGGAGGGCCTCTACAGATACGCAGTATTTT
CATKNGRASTDTQYF
>TRBJ2-2|TRBV5-6|NA|NA
TGTGCCAGCAGCTTGGTGGGGAGCACCGGGGAGCTGTTTTTT
CASSLVGSTGELFF
>TRBJ2-7|TRBV7-9|many|NA
TGTGCCAGCAGCAACAGCCGACGTGGCTCCTACGAGCAGTACTTC
CASSNSRRGSYEQYF
>TRBJ2-7|TRBV11-2|NA|NA
TGTGCCAGCAGCGGAGGGGGGCGGGGGCGCGGCGAGCAGTACTTC
CASSGGGRGRGEQYF
>TRBJ1-6|TRBV7-8|NA|NA
TGTGCCAGCAGCTTAGAGACAGGTCAAGTTTATAATTCACCCCTCCACTTT
CASSLETGQVYNSPLHF
>TRBJ2-2|TRBV6-1|NA|TRBD2
TGTGCCAGCAGTGACGTTCGACTAGCGGGATCAAACGGGGAGCTGTTTTTT
CASSDVRLAGSNGELFF
>TRBJ2-7|TRBV7-8|NA|NA
TGTGCCAGCAGCGTCGGGACTCTCTACGAGCAGTACTTC
CASSVGTLYEQYF
>TRBJ1-2|TRBV30|NA|TRBD1
TGTGCCTGGAGTCGGACAGGAATCTATGGCTACACCTTC
CAWSRTGIYGYTF
>TRBJ1-1|TRBV2|few|NA
TGTGCCAGCAACAGGGCCATGAACACTGAAGCTTTCTTT
CASNRAMNTEAFF
>TRBJ2-3|TRBV4-3|NA|NA
TGCGCCAGCAGCCCCCGACCCGACACAGATACGCAGTATTTT
CASSPRPDTDTQYF
>TRBJ1-5|TRBV7-9|NA|NA
TGTGCCAGCAGCCCTCCGGGACTTAACAATCAGCCCCAGCATTTT
CASSPPGLNNQPQHF
>TRBJ1-1|TRBV19|NA|NA
TGTGCCAGTAGCACTCGAGGTATCACTGAAGCTTTCTTT
CASSTRGITEAFF
>TRBJ2-5|TRBV5-3|once|NA
TGTGCCAGAAGCTCCATTCCTACAAGGGCCGGTGAGACCCAGTACTTC
CARSSIPTRAGETQYF
>TRBJ1-3|TRBV7-6|NA|NA
TGTGCCAGCAGCTTAGACGCAGCAAGCTCTGGAAACACCATATATTTT
CASSLDAASSGNTIYF
>TRBJ2-7|TRBV9|NA|TRBD1
TGTGCCAGCAGCGTAGAGCACAGGGGGGCCTACGAGCAGTACTTC
CASSVEHRGAYEQYF
>TRBJ1-2|TRBV19|NA|NA
TGTGCCAGTAATCCCGGGACACACTATGGCTACACCTTC
CASNPGTHYGYTF
>TRBJ2-5|TRBV7-9|NA|NA
TGTGCCAGCAGCTTAGGGGTACAAGCGGGAGAGACCCAGTACTTC
CASSLGVQAGETQYF
>TRBJ1-4|TRBV4-2|NA|NA
TGTGCCAGCAGCCAAGATCTAGGGACGGCTTTGGGAAAACTGTTTTTT
CASSQDLGTALGKLFF
>TRBJ1-6|TRBV9|NA|NA
TGTGCCAGCAGCGTAGGGACGGCATGGGCACCCCTCCACTTT
CASSVGTAWAPLHF
>TRBJ1-1|TRBV25-1|few|NA
TGTGCCAGCACCCTGGGTCCCATGAACACTGAAGCTTTCTTT
CASTLGPMNTEAFF
>TRBJ1-6|TRBV7-9|once|NA
TGTGCCAGCAGCATGCAGGGGACCCTTAATTCACCCCTCCACTTT
CASSMQGTLNSPLHF
>TRBJ1-3|TRBV11-2|NA|NA
TGTGCCAGCAGTATTAATCAGAACACCATATATTTT
CASSINQNTIYF
>TRBJ1-1|TRBV27|few|NA
TGTGCCAGCCGACACATGAACACTGAAGCTTTCTTT
CASRHMNTEAFF
>TRBJ1-6|TRBV6-5|once|NA
TGTGCCAGCTCGGCGCTCCCGAATTCACCCCTCCACTTT
CASSALPNSPLHF
>TRBJ1-5|TRBV7-2|NA|NA
TGTGCCAGCAGCTTATGGGGCGGAGGGGAGAGTCAGCCCCAGCATTTT
CASSLWGGGESQPQHF
>TRBJ1-3|TRBV7-2|NA|TRBD1
TGTGCCAGCAGCTCGACAGGGGACCGTAGGGATTTT
CASSSTGDRRDF
>TRBJ1-6|TRBV18|NA|NA
TGTGCCAGCTCACCACAGGGCTATAATTCACCCCTCCACTTT
CASSPQGYNSPLHF
>TRBJ1-1|TRBV9|once|TRBD1
TGTGCCAGCAGCGTCGGGACAGGGATGAACACTGAAGCTTTCTTT
CASSVGTGMNTEAFF
>TRBJ1-5|TRBV5-3|NA|NA
TGTGCCAGAAGCCCCACGGGGGCTGCGAGGGGGAGCAATCAGCCCCAGCATTTT
CARSPTGAARGSNQPQHF
>TRBJ1-4|TRBV25-1|NA|TRBD1
TGTGCCAGCAGTGAACCCCGGACAGGTATTAATGAAAAACTGTTTTTT
CASSEPRTGINEKLFF
>TRBJ2-7|TRBV5-1|NA|NA
TGCGCCAGCAGCGGGCTGGACTCCTACGAGCAGTACTTC
CASSGLDSYEQYF
>TRBJ1-2|TRBV28|NA|NA
TGTGCCAGCAGGGAGGGCGGCTCTGCCGACTATGGCTACACCTTC
CASREGGSADYGYTF
>TRBJ2-3|TRBV19|NA|NA
TGTGCCAGTAGCTACCGGCCGTACACAGATACGCAGTATTTT
CASSYRPYTDTQYF
>TRBJ1-6|TRBV5-1|few|NA
TGCGCCAGCAGCTCGGGAATGGGGGGTTCACCCCTCCACTTT
CASSSGMGGSPLHF
>TRBJ1-2|TRBV5-1|NA|NA
TGCGCCAGCAGCTTGGACAGGGTCAAAAATGGCCACACCTTC
CASSLDRVKNGHTF
>TRBJ2-7|TRBV10-3|NA|NA
TGTGCCACAGAGAGCTCAGAGAGAGCGCAGTACTTC
CATESSERAQYF
>TRBJ2-5|TRBV5-4|NA|NA
TGTGCCAGCAGCTTGCCGGGACGGGAAGAGACCCAGTACTTC
CASSLPGREETQYF
>TRBJ2-6|TRBV9|NA|TRBD1
TGTGCCAGCAGCGTCCGACAGGGCTCTGGGGCCAACGTCCTGACTTTC
CASSVRQGSGANVLTF
>TRBJ1-6|TRBV15|NA|NA
TGTGCCACCAGCACCACATTGTTACGTGATAATTCACCCCTCCACTTT
CATSTTLLRDNSPLHF
>TRBJ2-2|TRBV6-5|few|NA
TGTGCCAGCAGTTACCGGGAGACCGGGGAGCTGTTTTTT
CASSYRETGELFF
>TRBJ2-7|TRBV5-1|NA|NA
TGCGCCAGCAGCCCGGGACCGGGAGCCTACGAGCAGTACTTC
CASSPGPGAYEQYF
>TRBJ1-2|TRBV7-2|once|NA
TGTGCCAGCAGCTTAGACCAGGGGCAAGGAGGCTACACCTTC
CASSLDQGQGGYTF
>TRBJ2-7|TRBV11-2|once|TRBD1
TGTGCCAGCAATGGTCCGGACAGGGGAAGATTCGAGCAGTACTTC
CASNGPDRGRFEQYF
>TRBJ1-6|TRBV2|NA|NA
TGTGCCAGCAGTCGCTGGGCTGCCCTCCACTTT
CASSRWAALHF
>TRBJ2-1|TRBV5-4|many|TRBD2
TGTGCCAGCAGCTTGGCCGCAGCGGGAGGCCCCGGCAATGAGCAGTTCTTC
CASSLAAAGGPGNEQFF
>TRBJ2-7|TRBV6-1|NA|TRBD1
TGTGCCAGCAGCTTTGGACAGGGCCCTACCTACGAGCAGTACTTC
CASSFGQGPTYEQYF
>TRBJ1-2|TRBV27|NA|TRBD1
TGTGCCAGCAGTTTTTGGGACAGCTACTATGGCTACACCTTC
CASSFWDSYYGYTF
>TRBJ2-3|TRBV7-8|NA|TRBD2
TGTGCCAGCAGCGGGAGACTAGCGGGAGTAGCAGATACGCAGTATTTT
CASSGRLAGVADTQYF
>TRBJ1-2|TRBV14|NA|NA
TGTGCCAGCAGCCAAGGAGCGGCAGCTAACTATGGCTACACCTTC
CASSQGAAANYGYTF
>TRBJ2-5|TRBV5-1|NA|NA
TGCGCCAGCAGCTTTACCGGGAGACAAGAAGAGACCCAGTACTTC
CASSFTGRQEETQYF
>TRBJ2-7|TRBV2|few|NA
TGTGCCAGCAGTGAAAGGCAGGGGACGTTCGAGCAGTACTTC
CASSERQGTFEQYF
>TRBJ2-3|TRBV7-2|NA|TRBD1
TGTGCCAGCAGCTGGACAGGGGTTAGCACAGATACGCAGTATTTT
CASSWTGVSTDTQYF